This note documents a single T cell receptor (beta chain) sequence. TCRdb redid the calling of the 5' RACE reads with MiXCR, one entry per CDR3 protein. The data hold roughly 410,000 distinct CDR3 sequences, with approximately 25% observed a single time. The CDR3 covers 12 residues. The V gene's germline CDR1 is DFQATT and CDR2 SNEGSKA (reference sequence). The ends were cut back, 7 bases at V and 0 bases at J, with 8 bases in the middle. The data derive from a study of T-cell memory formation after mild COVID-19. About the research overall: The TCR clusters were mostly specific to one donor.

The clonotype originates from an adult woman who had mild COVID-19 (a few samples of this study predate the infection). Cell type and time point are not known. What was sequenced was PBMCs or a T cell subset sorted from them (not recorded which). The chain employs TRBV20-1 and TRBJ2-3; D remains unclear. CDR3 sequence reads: CSGWVSTDTQYF. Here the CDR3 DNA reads TGCAGTGGTTGGGTTAGCACAGATACGCAGTATTTT.